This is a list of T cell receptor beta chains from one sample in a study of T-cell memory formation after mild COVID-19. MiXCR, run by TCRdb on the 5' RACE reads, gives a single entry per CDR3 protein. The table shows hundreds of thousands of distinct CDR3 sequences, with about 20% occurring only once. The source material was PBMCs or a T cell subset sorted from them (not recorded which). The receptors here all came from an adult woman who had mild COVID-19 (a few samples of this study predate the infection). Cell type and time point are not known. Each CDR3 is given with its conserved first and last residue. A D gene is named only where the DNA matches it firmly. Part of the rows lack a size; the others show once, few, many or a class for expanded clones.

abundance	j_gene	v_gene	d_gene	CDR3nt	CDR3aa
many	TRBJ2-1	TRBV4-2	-	TGTGCCAGCAGCCTGTTCGCGTGGGACAATGAGCAGTTCTTC	CASSLFAWDNEQFF
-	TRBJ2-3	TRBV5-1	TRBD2	TGCGCCAGCAGCTCCGGACTAGCGGGGTACACAGATACGCAGTATTTT	CASSSGLAGYTDTQYF
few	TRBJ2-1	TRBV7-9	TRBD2	TGTGCCAGCAGCTTTAGCGGGGGGAGCTCCTACAATGAGCAGTTCTTC	CASSFSGGSSYNEQFF
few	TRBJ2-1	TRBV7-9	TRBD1	TGTGCCAGCAGCTTCGGGACAGGGGGCCGGGGATCCTACAATGAGCAGTTCTTC	CASSFGTGGRGSYNEQFF
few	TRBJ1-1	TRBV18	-	TGTGCCAGCTCCCCCTGGGGGAGGACTGAAGCTTTCTTT	CASSPWGRTEAFF
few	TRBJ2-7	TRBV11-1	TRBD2	TGTGCCAGCAGGGAAGCGGGACTAGCGGACGAGCAGTACTTC	CASREAGLADEQYF
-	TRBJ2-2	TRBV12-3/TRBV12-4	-	TGTGCCAGCAGTTCGGGACACTACTTCACCGGGGAGCTGTTTTTT	CASSSGHYFTGELFF
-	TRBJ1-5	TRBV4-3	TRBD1	TGCGCCAGCAGCCAAGATCAGACAGGGGGTCTCCAGCATTTT	CASSQDQTGGLQHF
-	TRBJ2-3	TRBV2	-	TGTGCCTCCAGGAGGCAGGGGCCCTTCACAGATACGCAGTATTTT	CASRRQGPFTDTQYF
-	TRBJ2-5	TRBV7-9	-	TGTGCCAGCAGCTTATCTGGACTCGAAGAGACCCAGTACTTC	CASSLSGLEETQYF
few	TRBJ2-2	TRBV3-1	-	TGTGCCAGCAGCCCTCCGGGCGGGGAGCTGTTTTTT	CASSPPGGELFF
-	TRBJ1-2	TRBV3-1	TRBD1	TGTGCCAGCAGCCCGTGGACAGGGGCTTTCAGGGGCTACACCTTC	CASSPWTGAFRGYTF
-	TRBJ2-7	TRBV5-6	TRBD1	TGTGCCAGCACCCCGATCGGACAGGGCCTCGTGGAGCAGTACTTC	CASTPIGQGLVEQYF
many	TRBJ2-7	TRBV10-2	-	TGCGCCACCACCCGGGCTACCACCTACGAGCAGTACTTC	CATTRATTYEQYF
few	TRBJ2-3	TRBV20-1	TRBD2	TGCAGTGCTCGCGGGACTAGCGGGGTGCTCAGGGATACGCAGTATTTT	CSARGTSGVLRDTQYF
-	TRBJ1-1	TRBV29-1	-	TGCAGCGCCCGTCTAGGGGTTAACACTGAAGCTTTCTTT	CSARLGVNTEAFF
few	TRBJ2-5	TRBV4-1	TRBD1	TGCGCCAGCAGCCAAGGGTGGGACAGTGGAGGAGAGACCCAGTACTTC	CASSQGWDSGGETQYF
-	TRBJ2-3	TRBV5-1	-	TGCGCCAGCAGCTTGGTTGGTGTAGGGAGCACAGATACGCAGTATTTT	CASSLVGVGSTDTQYF
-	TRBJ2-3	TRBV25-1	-	TGTGCCAGCAGTGAGCCCCCGGCAGATACGCAGTATTTT	CASSEPPADTQYF
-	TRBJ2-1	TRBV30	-	TGTGCCTGGAACACGGGCATCGGCGCCTACAATGAGCAGTTCTTC	CAWNTGIGAYNEQFF
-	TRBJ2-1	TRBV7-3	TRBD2	TGTGCCAGCAGCAGAGTGGGGACTAGCGAAAATGAGCAGTTCTTC	CASSRVGTSENEQFF
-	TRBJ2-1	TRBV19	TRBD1	TGTGCCAGTAGTCCCAGACCTCACAGGGACAGGGTGTTCGGCAATGAGCAGTTCTTC	CASSPRPHRDRVFGNEQFF
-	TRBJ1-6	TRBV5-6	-	TGTGCCAGCAGCTACCGCGGGCTCTATAATTCACCCCTCCACTTT	CASSYRGLYNSPLHF
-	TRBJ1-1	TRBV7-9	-	TGTGCCAGCAGCGATGGGGAAGGCACTGAAGCTTTCTTT	CASSDGEGTEAFF
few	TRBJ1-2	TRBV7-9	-	TGTGCCAGCAGCTTTATATCGACGGCGGTGGGCTACACCTTC	CASSFISTAVGYTF
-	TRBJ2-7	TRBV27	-	TGTGCCAGCAGTTTCCAGGACGAGCAGTACTTC	CASSFQDEQYF
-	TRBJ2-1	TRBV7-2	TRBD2	TGTGCCAGCAGCACGACTAGCGGGAGCTATGAGCAGTTCTTC	CASSTTSGSYEQFF
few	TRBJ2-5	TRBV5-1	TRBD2	TGCGCCAGCAGCAATCCAGCGGGGGAAGAGACCCAGTACTTC	CASSNPAGEETQYF
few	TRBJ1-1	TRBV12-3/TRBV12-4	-	TGTGCCAGCAGCCGGACGTGGGGCACTGAAGCTTTCTTT	CASSRTWGTEAFF
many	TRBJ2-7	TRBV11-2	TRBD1	TGTGCCAGCAGCTTAGGGCGGGACAGGGCCCACTACGAGCAGTACTTC	CASSLGRDRAHYEQYF
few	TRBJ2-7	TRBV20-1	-	TGCAGTGCTAATGACCTAACCTACGAGCAGTACTTC	CSANDLTYEQYF
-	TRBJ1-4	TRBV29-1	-	TGCAGCGTTGAAGAATTAGGGGCCGGTAATGAAAAACTGTTTTTT	CSVEELGAGNEKLFF